Below are 23 T cell receptor beta chains sequenced from a single sample in a study of long-term antiretroviral therapy in people with HIV. A v3.0 immunoSEQ assay was performed at survey level. Measured with immunoSEQ multiplex PCR; TCRdb has only the in-frame clones, and not every one. The sample contains around 35,000 clones, 97% of which appear only once. Here the sequenced sample was unsorted PBMCs, taken 6.9 years after starting antiretroviral therapy. The receptors come from a man aged 25 to 40 with HIV.

This clone came up once. The DNA for the CDR3 is TGTGCCAGCTCATCCCAAGAACAGGGTGGCTCTACGCAGTATTTT. It encodes CASSSQEQGGSTQYF. The rearrangement joins TRBV18 to TRBJ2-3, with D perhaps TRBD1 (6 bases). V was shortened by 5 bases and J by 8 bases, with 20 bases between the two germline ends. There are 15 residues in the CDR3. CDR1 is KGHSH, CDR2 LQKENI, per germline.

The genes are TRBV5-1 and TRBJ1-6, with D uncertain. Per germline, CDR1 SGHRS and CDR2 YFSETQ. The V end was cut by 0 bases, the J end by 8 bases, with 6 bases between. The length of the CDR3 is 13 residues. The CDR3 loop is CASSLGRDSPLHF. CDR3 coding DNA: TGCGCCAGCAGCTTGGGACGGGATTCACCCCTCCACTTT. The whole variable domain, remainder taken from reference TRBV5-1 and TRBJ1-6, is KAGVTQTPRYLIKTRGQQVTLSCSPISGHRSVSWYQQTPGQGLQFLFEYFSETQRNKGNFPGRFSGRQFSNSRSEMNVSTLELGDSALYLCASSLGRDSPLHFGNGTRLTVT.

V usage is TRBV7-9 and J usage is TRBJ1-2; perhaps TRBD1 as D (5 bases). The CDR3 runs 16 residues. The V gene's germline CDR1 is SEHNR and CDR2 FQNEAQ (reference sequence). Trimming removed 1 base at V and 3 bases at J, with 15 bases between. This CDR3 reads CASSLGGTDLHYGYTF. CDR3 DNA sequence: TGTGCCAGCAGCTTAGGGGGGACGGATCTTCACTATGGCTACACCTTC. The full variable domain, rest sourced from reference TRBV7-9 and TRBJ1-2, is DTGVSQNPRHKITKRGQNVTFRCDPISEHNRLYWYRQTLGQGPEFLTYFQNEAQLEKSRLLSDRFSAERPKGSFSTLEIQRTEQGDSAMYLCASSLGGTDLHYGYTFGSGTRLTVV.

This rearrangement joins TRBV19 to TRBJ1-5; D gene unclear. Germline CDR1 LNHDA, CDR2 SQIVND (reference sequence). Deletions cut 6 bases from V and 4 bases from J, with 16 bases between. The CDR3 runs 15 residues. CDR3 residues: CASSANRVANQPQHF. CDR3 sequence (DNA): TGTGCCAGTAGCGCCAACCGGGTAGCAAATCAGCCCCAGCATTTT.

The count of this clone is one. This chain links TRBV21-1 with TRBJ1-5. TRBV21-1 is tagged as a pseudogene. This CDR3 comprises 14 residues. This chain's CDR3 is CASGLPGGNQPQHF. CDR3 nucleotides: TGTGCCAGCGGCCTTCCCGGCGGCAATCAGCCCCAGCATTTT.

This chain uses TRBV5-1 with TRBJ1-3; no clear D gene. Germline values: CDR1 SGHRS, CDR2 YFSETQ. With 7 bases removed from V and 0 bases from J, the gap between germline ends came to 14 bases. The CDR3 runs 15 residues. In nucleotides, the CDR3 is TGCGCCAGCTCCGCGTCGGGGAGCTCTGGAAACACCATATATTTT. It specifies CASSASGSSGNTIYF.

This sequence joins TRBV6-1 and TRBJ2-1, with 8 bases aligning to TRBD1. This CDR3 has 14 amino acids. V lost 3 bases to trimming and J lost 9 bases; unmatched junction nucleotides: 7. The germline V gene has CDR1 MNHNS and CDR2 SASEGT. CDR3 nucleotide sequence: TGTGCCAGCAGTGATGGGACAGGCGTATCTGAGCAGTTCTTC. This codes for CASSDGTGVSEQFF.

The chain joins TRBV30 to TRBJ2-7; 7 bases map to TRBD2. J was trimmed by 9 bases and V by 0 bases; bases with no gene match: 14. Germline CDR1 and CDR2: GTSNPN and SVGIG (reference sequence). The CDR3 covers 15 residues. The CDR3 sequence is CAWSVPGREFNGQYF. In DNA form, the CDR3 reads TGTGCCTGGAGTGTACCGGGGCGGGAGTTTAACGGGCAGTACTTC. Based on the CDR3 plus reference TRBV30 and TRBJ2-7, the full variable domain is SQTIHQWPATLVQPVGSPLSLECTVEGTSNPNLYWYRQAAGRGLQLLFYSVGIGQISSEVPQNLSASRPQDRQFILSSKKLLLSDSGFYLCAWSVPGREFNGQYFGPGTRLTVT.

The rearrangement joins TRBV7-2 to TRBJ2-2; 16 nucleotides agree with TRBD2. Unmatched junction bases numbered 5, after V lost 6 bases and J lost 7 bases. CDR1 SGHTA and CDR2 FQGNSA come from the germline V gene. The CDR3 runs to 16 residues. The CDR3 reads CASRTGTSGRVGELFF. CDR3 DNA sequence: TGTGCCAGCAGAACCGGGACTAGCGGGAGGGTCGGGGAGCTGTTTTTT.

The J gene is TRBJ1-3, the V gene TRBV6-5; the D is unclear. CDR3 size: 12 residues. In germline, CDR1 is MNHEY, CDR2 SVGAGI. The V end lost 8 bases, the J end lost 5 bases, and 10 bases lay between the germline ends. CDR3 residues: CASGGRRNTIYF. The CDR3, as DNA: TGTGCCAGCGGTGGGAGGAGAAACACCATATATTTT.

This clone appeared a single time. This chain links TRBV7-9 with TRBJ2-5; D could derive from TRBD1 or TRBD2 (5 bases each). The CDR3 runs 18 residues. Per germline, CDR1 SEHNR and CDR2 FQNEAQ (reference sequence). V was clipped by 1 base and J by 2 bases, with 20 bases between them. The CDR3 reads CASSLELRGGSVQETQYF. The DNA for the CDR3 is TGTGCCAGCAGCTTAGAGTTGAGGGGTGGGTCGGTTCAAGAGACCCAGTACTTC.

This sequence joins TRBV19 and TRBJ1-5, with TRBD1 as a possible D gene (5 bases). V lost 10 bases, J lost 0 bases, and 16 bases lay in between. CDR1 LNHDA and CDR2 SQIVND come from the germline V gene (reference sequence). This CDR3 is 15 amino acids long. The CDR3 DNA sequence: TGTGCCACCTCATCGGGGCACTATAGCAATCAGCCCCAGCATTTT. This sequence encodes CATSSGHYSNQPQHF.

V gene TRBV7-9 combines with J gene TRBJ1-1, with a tentative D call TRBD1 (5 bases). CDR1 is SEHNR and CDR2 is FQNEAQ in the germline V gene (reference sequence). The length of the CDR3 is 14 residues. Trimming removed 3 bases from V and 1 base from J, with 9 bases in between. CDR3 sequence (DNA): TGTGCCAGCAGCTTTACGACAGCGAACACTGAAGCTTTCTTT. Its translation: CASSFTTANTEAFF.

This sequence joins TRBV6-1 and TRBJ2-1; 8 positions match TRBD1. The V gene's germline CDR1 is MNHNS and CDR2 SASEGT. The junction had 2 bases not matched to a gene; V was cut back by 1 base and J by 9 bases. This CDR3 contains 13 residues. CDR3 DNA: TGTGCCAGCAGTGAAGTGACAGGGGTTGAGCAGTTCTTC. Amino acids: CASSEVTGVEQFF.

J is TRBJ2-7 and V is TRBV7-9; D is possibly TRBD1 (5 bases). Trimming removed 6 bases at V and 0 bases at J, with 9 bases between. The germline gives CDR1 SEHNR, CDR2 FQNEAQ (reference sequence). CDR3 size: 13 residues. The CDR3 protein is CASRTESSYEQYF. The DNA for the CDR3 is TGTGCCAGCAGGACAGAGAGCTCCTACGAGCAGTACTTC.

This chain links TRBV11-3 with TRBJ2-7; D may be TRBD1 (6 bases). The CDR3 is 12 residues long. Trimming left V 8 bases short and J 4 bases short, with 12 bases between. CDR1 and CDR2 from the germline V gene are SGHNT and YENEEA. CDR3 amino acids: CASATGPYEQYF. The CDR3 nucleotides read TGTGCCAGCGCGACAGGCCCATACGAGCAGTACTTC.

The chain recombines TRBV19 with TRBJ1-1, with D possibly TRBD1 on 6 matching bases. V was cut by 2 bases and J by 2 bases, with 9 bases left in between. Germline V CDR1 and CDR2: LNHDA, SQIVND (reference sequence). The CDR3 consists of 14 residues. CDR3 DNA sequence: TGTGCCAGTAGTATATCAGGGGCCAACACTGAAGCTTTCTTT. The encoded protein is CASSISGANTEAFF.

The chain carries TRBV5-4 and TRBJ2-1; 9 positions agree with TRBD2. Germline V gene lookup returns CDR1 SGHNT and CDR2 YYREEE (reference sequence). The CDR3 runs 14 residues. The V and J ends lost 3 bases and 6 bases, in that order; junction bases with no gene match: 4. For the CDR3, the DNA is TGTGCCAGCAGCTCGAGCGGGGGGTTCAATGAGCAGTTCTTC. Amino acids: CASSSSGGFNEQFF.

The chain uses TRBV6-6 and TRBJ1-4, with TRBD1 matching over 7 bases. Per germline, CDR1 MNHNY and CDR2 SVGAGI (reference sequence). V lost 4 bases, J lost 8 bases, and 1 base stayed unmatched. The CDR3 covers 12 residues. CDR3 sequence (DNA): TGTGCCAGCAGTTTGGACAGGGAAAAACTGTTTTTT. Protein sequence: CASSLDREKLFF.

The genes are TRBV6-8 and TRBJ2-3; 7 nucleotides match TRBD1. V lost 10 bases and J lost 2; bases outside the gene matches: 9. CDR1 and CDR2 (germline): MNHGY, SAAAGT. The length of the CDR3 is 14 residues. The CDR3 sequence: CAIMIGGYTDTQYF. CDR3 nucleotide sequence: TGTGCCATCATGATAGGGGGCTACACAGATACGCAGTATTTT.

The rearrangement links TRBV7-2 to TRBJ2-2; D unclear. There are 16 residues in the CDR3. Trimming removed 1 base from V and 11 bases from J, with 20 bases in between. The germline V gene encodes CDR1 SGHTA and CDR2 FQGNSA. CDR3: CASSLDSWVGSSELFF. The CDR3, as DNA: TGTGCCAGCAGCTTAGATAGCTGGGTAGGCTCGAGCGAGCTGTTTTTT. The whole variable domain, filled in from reference TRBV7-2 and TRBJ2-2, reads GAGVSQSPSNKVTEKGKDVELRCDPISGHTALYWYRQSLGQGLEFLIYFQGNSAPDKSGLPSDRFSAERTGGSVSTLTIQRTQQEDSAVYLCASSLDSWVGSSELFFGEGSRLTVL.

This chain uses TRBV2 with TRBJ2-7, with TRBD1 identical over 7 bases. CDR1 and CDR2 (germline): SNHLY, FYNNEI. The CDR3 totals 12 residues. V lost 6 bases to trimming and J lost 3 bases; unmatched junction nucleotides: 2. CDR3 region: CASRGTVYEQYF. In DNA, the CDR3 is TGTGCCAGCAGGGGGACAGTCTACGAGCAGTACTTC.

This clone was seen a single time. The CDR3 protein is CASSQIPEGDEQFF. The DNA of the CDR3 is TGCGCCAGCAGCCAAATACCTGAGGGGGATGAGCAGTTCTTC. This sequence joins TRBV4-1 and TRBJ2-1, with D possibly being TRBD1 (6 bases). The length of the CDR3 is 14 residues. Germline V lookup: CDR1 MGHRA, CDR2 YSYEKL. Deletions cut 2 bases from V and 8 bases from J, with 13 bases between.